Listed below are T cell receptor beta chains from one sample, sequenced in a study of radiation and T cells in renal cell carcinoma. Clones were sequenced by immunoSEQ multiplex PCR, and TCRdb holds only the in-frame ones, with some missing. The repertoire has some 150,000 clones, less than 90% of them found once; the top ten carry roughly a quarter. The specimen comprised blood, sampled from a patient whose treatment included radiotherapy and nephrectomy. These receptors all stem from a woman in her 50s with renal cell carcinoma. Each CDR3 is given with its conserved first and last residue. Each record gives: clone size, D gene, J gene, V gene, CDR3 DNA, CDR3 protein. A D gene is named only where the DNA matches it firmly. The size entry is marked missing in some rows and otherwise reads once, few, many or a size class.

once - TRBJ1-5 TRBV6-5 TGTGCCAGCACCACGGGGGGTCGGGGTCAGCCCCAGCATTTT CASTTGGRGQPQHF
- TRBD1 TRBJ1-2 TRBV25-1 TGTGCCAGCAGTATCGGGACAGCCTATGGCTACACCTTC CASSIGTAYGYTF
- - TRBJ1-1 TRBV5-1 TGCGCCAGCAGCTTGGGCGGATTGAACACTGAAGCTTTCTTT CASSLGGLNTEAFF
- - TRBJ2-1 TRBV9 TGTGCCAGCAGCCCCATGGCGGGCTACAATGAGCAGTTCTTC CASSPMAGYNEQFF
- - TRBJ1-1 TRBV6-6 TGTGCCAGCAGTCCCCACTGGACAGAAAACACTGAAGCTTTCTTT CASSPHWTENTEAFF
- - TRBJ2-7 TRBV4-2 TGTGCCAGCAGCCAAGAATCCGGAGGGAGGACCCCCTACGAGCAGTACTTC CASSQESGGRTPYEQYF
- - TRBJ1-2 TRBV10-2 TGCGCCAGCAGTGAGTCAGGCAGACACTATGGCTACACCTTC CASSESGRHYGYTF
- TRBD2 TRBJ2-6 TRBV27 TGTGCCAGCAGTTTAATGCGGATGACTAGCGGGAGAGGTGGGGCCAACGTCCTGACTTTC CASSLMRMTSGRGGANVLTF
- TRBD2 TRBJ2-1 TRBV5-6 TGTGCCAGCAGCTTGGATGTAGCGGGAGGGCTGAAGCAGTTCTTC CASSLDVAGGLKQFF
- - TRBJ1-4 TRBV2 TGTGCCAGCAGGCCCAACGTTGCAACTAATGAAAAACTGTTTTTT CASRPNVATNEKLFF
- - TRBJ2-1 TRBV6-5 TGTGCCGCACGCTCCCGTAGCTCCTACAATGAGCAGTTCTTC CAARSRSSYNEQFF
- - TRBJ1-2 TRBV28 TGTGCCAGCAGCCCCTCGTATGGCTACACCTTC CASSPSYGYTF
few - TRBJ1-1 TRBV18 TGTGCCAGCTCGTCCGATACGGGGGATGGCACTGAAGCTTTCTTT CASSSDTGDGTEAFF
few TRBD1 TRBJ1-4 TRBV4-2 TGTGCCAGCAGCCAAGGGGGACAGGGTAATGAAAAACTGTTTTTT CASSQGGQGNEKLFF
- - TRBJ2-7 TRBV6-6 TGTGCCAGCAGTCCCGACAGTGTCTCCTACGAGCAGTACTTC CASSPDSVSYEQYF
- - TRBJ2-5 TRBV7-2 TGTGCCAGCAGCTTAGTACTTACCCAAGAGACCCAGTACTTC CASSLVLTQETQYF
- - TRBJ2-1 TRBV5-1 TGCGCCAGCAGCCCGGAACTAGGCTTGGGGTACAATGAGCAGTTCTTC CASSPELGLGYNEQFF
- - TRBJ2-2 TRBV10-3 TGTGCCATCAGTGAGTCTAGACAGGACACCGGGGAGCTGTTTTTT CAISESRQDTGELFF
once - TRBJ2-3 TRBV4-3 TGCGCCAGCAGCCAAGACGTTGTCGGAACTAGCACAGATACGCAGTATTTT CASSQDVVGTSTDTQYF
few - TRBJ2-7 TRBV6-5 TGTGCCAGCAGTGACACCGGGAACTACGAGCAGTACTTC CASSDTGNYEQYF
- TRBD1 TRBJ2-7 TRBV5-1 TGCGCCAGCAGCGCACAGGGGGAAACCTACGAGCAGTACTTC CASSAQGETYEQYF
few TRBD2 TRBJ2-1 TRBV6-6 TGTGCCAGCAACAGACTAGCGGGAGGGGAGCAGTTCTTC CASNRLAGGEQFF
- - TRBJ2-5 TRBV7-3 TGTGCCAGCAGCCTAGGTACGGGGGTCCAAGAGACCCAGTACTTC CASSLGTGVQETQYF
- TRBD2 TRBJ2-1 TRBV29-1 TGCAGCGTGGGGACTAGGGGCGATGAGCAGTTCTTC CSVGTRGDEQFF
- - TRBJ2-3 TRBV5-1 TGCGCCAGCAGCTTCGGCGGGATGATGGATACGCAGTATTTT CASSFGGMMDTQYF
once - TRBJ2-3 TRBV4-3 TGCGCCAGCAGCCAACTCAGTGCAGCGGAGACAGATACGCAGTATTTT CASSQLSAAETDTQYF
few TRBD1 TRBJ2-7 TRBV6-6 TGTGCCAGCACCCTACTACAAGGACAGGGGGCTCTTGAGCAGTACTTC CASTLLQGQGALEQYF
- TRBD2 TRBJ2-1 TRBV10-2 TGCGCCAGCAGTGGCCTAGCGGGAGGGGGGTCCTACAATGAGCAGTTCTTC CASSGLAGGGSYNEQFF
- TRBD2 TRBJ2-7 TRBV7-6 TGTGCCAGCAGCTTAGCGCGTCGGGGGGTCAGTGAGCAGTACTTC CASSLARRGVSEQYF
- - TRBJ1-5 TRBV27 TGTGCCAGCAGTTTAAGGAAGCACCCCGGCGATCAGCCCCAGCATTTT CASSLRKHPGDQPQHF
- - TRBJ2-7 TRBV23-1 TGCGCCAGCAGTTACGAGCAGTACTTC CASSYEQYF
- TRBD2 TRBJ2-6 TRBV9 TGTGCCAGCAGCGTGGCAAGGGACGGCAGACTAGCGGATATCTCTGGGGCCAACGTCCTGACTTTC CASSVARDGRLADISGANVLTF
- - TRBJ1-2 TRBV7-9 TGTGCCAGCAGCCTCAGGGAGCATGGGGGCTACACCTTC CASSLREHGGYTF
few - TRBJ2-7 TRBV10-1 TGCGCCAGCAGTGCCAGTTCCTACGAGCAGTACTTC CASSASSYEQYF
- TRBD2 TRBJ2-3 TRBV5-1 TGCGCCAGCAGTCGGACTAGCGAGGACATCACAGATACGCAGTATTTT CASSRTSEDITDTQYF
- - TRBJ2-2 TRBV9 TGTGCCAGCAGCACCGGAACAGGGTCCAACGGGGAGCTGTTTTTT CASSTGTGSNGELFF
- - TRBJ1-1 TRBV9 TGTGCCAGCAGCGGCAGTGGTGGCACTGAAGCTTTCTTT CASSGSGGTEAFF
- - TRBJ1-2 TRBV4-3 TGCGCCAGCAGCCAAGAGATCAGGACTAACTATGGCTACACCTTC CASSQEIRTNYGYTF
- - TRBJ2-7 TRBV2 TGTGCCAGCAGTTTGGGGGTCTCCTACGAGCAGTACTTC CASSLGVSYEQYF
- - TRBJ2-7 TRBV5-5 TGTGCCAGCAGCCACGTAGGGAACGAGCAGTACTTC CASSHVGNEQYF
- - TRBJ2-4 TRBV7-9 TGTGCCAGCAGCCTGGACACTTTAGCCAAAAACATTCAGTACTTC CASSLDTLAKNIQYF
once - TRBJ2-2 TRBV7-2 TGTGCCAGCAGCTTAAACAGGGAAACCGGGGAGCTGTTTTTT CASSLNRETGELFF
- - TRBJ1-1 TRBV29-1 TGCAGCGTTGAAGTTGTCGGGAACACTGAAGCTTTCTTT CSVEVVGNTEAFF
once - TRBJ2-7 TRBV10-3 TGTGCCATCAGTGAATGGCTTAACGAGCAGTACTTC CAISEWLNEQYF
few TRBD1 TRBJ2-7 TRBV2 TGTGCCAGCGAGGGACAGGGGGCTTACGAGCAGTACTTC CASEGQGAYEQYF
- - TRBJ2-2 TRBV9 TGTGCCAGCAGCCGGACATCGAACACCGGGGAGCTGTTTTTT CASSRTSNTGELFF
- TRBD2 TRBJ2-5 TRBV10-3 TGTGCCATCAGCCTACGGACTAGCGGAGTGCCTGAGACCCAGTACTTC CAISLRTSGVPETQYF
- - TRBJ2-7 TRBV7-2 TGTGCCAGCAGCTTTTCGGCGGGACGGTCCTACGAGCAGTACTTC CASSFSAGRSYEQYF
- - TRBJ2-7 TRBV27 TGTGCCAGCAGGGGGCCCCCAAGATACGAGCAGTACTTC CASRGPPRYEQYF
- TRBD1 TRBJ2-4 TRBV5-1 TGCGCCAGCAGCGTAACAGGGGGCGAGGCCAAAAACATTCAGTACTTC CASSVTGGEAKNIQYF
- - TRBJ2-7 TRBV19 TGTGCCAGTAGGGCCAGTATCGAGACGGGCGAGCAGTACTTC CASRASIETGEQYF
- TRBD2 TRBJ2-7 TRBV2 TGTGCCAGCATTACTAGCGTTGCCTACGAGCAGTACTTC CASITSVAYEQYF
- TRBD1 TRBJ2-1 TRBV9 TGTGCCAGCAGCGTGAACAGGGGGAGCTACAATGAGCAGTTCTTC CASSVNRGSYNEQFF